These 27 T cell receptor beta chains were all obtained from the same sample, sequenced in a study of T cell changes during pregnancy in multiple sclerosis. TCRdb keeps only in-frame clones here, not all; method: immunoSEQ multiplex PCR. The data contain about 97,000 clones, about 91% of them singletons. Sequencing was performed on peripheral blood, taken in the second trimester of pregnancy. All receptors come from a female donor with multiple sclerosis, enrolled in a pregnancy study.

CDR3 loop: CASSSHATGFDYGYTF. CDR3 DNA: TGTGCCAGCAGCTCGCACGCGACAGGGTTCGACTATGGCTACACCTTC. The genes are TRBV11-2 and TRBJ1-2; 7 positions agree with TRBD1. The V gene end was trimmed by 4 bases and the J gene end by 3 bases; junction bases not matched to a gene: 11. The CDR3 consists of 16 residues. Germline CDR1 SGHAT, CDR2 FQNNGV.

The rearrangement joins TRBV11-3 to TRBJ1-1, with D possibly being TRBD1 (5 bases). The CDR3 totals 13 residues. Germline assignment: CDR1 SGHNT and CDR2 YENEEA. Between the trimmed V and J ends, which lost 4 bases and 8 bases, there was a span of 14 bases. The CDR3 coding sequence is TGTGCCAGCAGCTCCGGTCGGACAAGAGAAGCTTTCTTT. It codes for CASSSGRTREAFF. Drawing the rest from reference TRBV11-3 and TRBJ1-1, the complete variable domain is EAGVVQSPRYKIIEKKQPVAFWCNPISGHNTLYWYLQNLGQGPELLIRYENEEAVDDSQLPKDRFSAERLKGVDSTLKIQPAELGDSAVYLCASSSGRTREAFFGQGTRLTVV.

This chain uses TRBV7-8 with TRBJ2-5; TRBD1 is a possible D gene (6 bases). The germline V gene encodes CDR1 SGHVS and CDR2 FQNEAQ. The V and J ends lost 1 base and 5 bases respectively, with 11 bases between them. The CDR3 spans 14 residues. The DNA for the CDR3 is TGTGCCAGCAGCTTAGGGTTGGGGGCGGAGACCCAGTACTTC. It encodes CASSLGLGAETQYF.

The chain employs TRBV11-3 and TRBJ2-7; 9 bases map to TRBD2. The CDR3 has 15 residues. CDR1 is SGHNT and CDR2 is YENEEA in the germline V gene. The junction had 3 bases not matched to a gene; V was cut back by 1 base and J by 2 bases. The CDR3 DNA reads as TGTGCCAGCAGCTTAGGTAGCGGGAGTCCCTACGAGCAGTACTTC. Its translation: CASSLGSGSPYEQYF.

The rearrangement joins TRBV2 to TRBJ1-6; 8 nucleotides match TRBD1. The germline V gene encodes CDR1 SNHLY and CDR2 FYNNEI. The CDR3 sequence is 13 residues long. V gave up 10 bases and J gave up 7 bases; unmatched junction bases: 6. The CDR3 spells CATRTGQNSPLHF. The CDR3 coding sequence is TGTGCCACCCGGACAGGGCAAAATTCACCCCTCCACTTT.

In this sample, this clone turned up once. J is TRBJ1-1 and V is TRBV28, with a tentative D call TRBD1 (5 bases). Germline V lookup: CDR1 MDHEN, CDR2 SYDVKM. This CDR3 is built from 11 residues. V dropped 10 bases and J dropped 4 bases, with 10 bases sitting between them. CDR3 region: CAIQGSTEAFF. DNA for the CDR3: TGTGCCATCCAGGGTTCCACTGAAGCTTTCTTT. Complete variable domain (other parts from reference TRBV28 and TRBJ1-1): DVKVTQSSRYLVKRTGEKVFLECVQDMDHENMFWYRQDPGLGLRLIYFSYDVKMKEKGDIPEGYSVSREKKERFSLILESASTNQTSMYLCAIQGSTEAFFGQGTRLTVV.

V gene TRBV5-5 combines with J gene TRBJ1-1; no clear D. Deletions cut 2 bases from V and 0 bases from J, with 5 bases between. The V gene's germline CDR1 is SGHKS and CDR2 YYEKEE (reference sequence). The length of the CDR3 is 13 residues. The CDR3 loop is CASSFAVNTEAFF. The CDR3, as DNA: TGTGCCAGCAGCTTCGCAGTGAACACTGAAGCTTTCTTT.

This chain links TRBV6-6 with TRBJ1-1; D unresolved. Germline CDR1 and CDR2: MNHNY and SVGAGI (reference sequence). With 6 bases removed from V and 1 base from J, the gap between germline ends came to 9 bases. This CDR3 is built from 13 residues. CDR3 in amino acids: CASRETPNTEAFF. CDR3 nucleotide sequence: TGTGCCAGCAGGGAGACTCCGAACACTGAAGCTTTCTTT.

A single count supports this clone. The J gene is TRBJ2-1, the V gene TRBV7-2, with 7 bases lining up with TRBD2. Unmatched junction bases numbered 6, after V lost 0 bases and J lost 7 bases. Germline CDR1 SGHTA, CDR2 FQGNSA. The CDR3 loop spans 15 amino acids. CDR3: CASSLAGGPGNEQFF. The DNA for the CDR3 is TGTGCCAGCAGCTTAGCGGGAGGGCCGGGGAATGAGCAGTTCTTC.

The chain has TRBV5-1 and TRBJ2-1; D may be TRBD1 (5 bases). The germline CDR1 and CDR2 sequences are SGHRS and YFSETQ. The CDR3 totals 17 residues. Deletions cut 0 bases from V and 2 bases from J, with 15 bases between. The CDR3 loop is CASSLGQGLLAYNEQFF. As DNA, the CDR3 is TGCGCCAGCAGCTTGGGGCAGGGTCTCTTAGCCTACAATGAGCAGTTCTTC.

Turning to this clone: One base separates it from a far larger clone, so it is likely a read error. The gene calls are TRBV5-6 and TRBJ2-5, with TRBD1 as a possible D gene (6 bases). Germline loops: CDR1 SGHDT, CDR2 YYEEEE. Trimming left V 4 bases short and J 5 bases short, with 9 bases between. CDR3 length equals 12 residues. This CDR3 is CASSPDRETQYF. DNA for the CDR3: TGTGCCAGCAGCCCAGACAGGGAGACCCAGTACTTC.

This chain joins TRBV28 and TRBJ1-4; no reliable D call. The CDR3 runs 13 residues. V dropped 5 bases and J dropped 8 bases, with 12 bases sitting between them. Germline V gene sequence: CDR1 MDHEN, CDR2 SYDVKM. CDR3 sequence (DNA): TGTGCCAGCAGTCTAGATATTAACGAAAAACTGTTTTTT. Residues: CASSLDINEKLFF.

The chain links TRBV7-7 to TRBJ2-7, with TRBD1 as a possible D gene (6 bases). This CDR3 spans 13 amino acids. Germline-derived CDR1 and CDR2 are SSHAT and FNYEAQ (reference sequence). CDR3 nucleotides: TGTGCTAGCGACATGTGGGACACCTACGAGCAGTACTTC. Translating gives CASDMWDTYEQYF. Full variable domain (remainder filled in from reference TRBV7-7 and TRBJ2-7): GAGVSQSPRYKVTKRGQDVTLRCDPISSHATLYWYQQALGQGPEFLTYFNYEAQPDKSGLPSDRFSAERPEGSISTLTIQRTEQRDSAMYRCASDMWDTYEQYFGPGTRLTVT.

The V call is TRBV5-1, the J call TRBJ2-3, with 10 bases that match TRBD2. The CDR3 loop spans 16 amino acids. Germline CDR1 and CDR2: SGHRS and YFSETQ. The junction had 10 bases not matched to a gene; V was cut back by 4 bases and J by 5 bases. DNA for the CDR3: TGCGCCAGCAGCCCCCGATTTACTAGCGGGATAGATACGCAGTATTTT. It codes for CASSPRFTSGIDTQYF.

The rearrangement uses TRBV28 and TRBJ1-5; D is unclear. Germline assignment: CDR1 MDHEN and CDR2 SYDVKM. This CDR3 has 13 amino acids. Trimming left V 2 bases short and J 5 bases short, with 7 bases between. The CDR3 reads CASSLLGDQPQHF. CDR3 nucleotides: TGTGCCAGCAGTTTACTCGGAGATCAGCCCCAGCATTTT.

This clone was seen only once. The chain combines TRBV5-1 with TRBJ1-3; D unresolved. Trimming stripped 5 bases from V and 0 bases from J, with 6 bases between. This CDR3 is 13 amino acids long. Germline CDR1 is SGHRS and CDR2 is YFSETQ. The CDR3 region is CASRASSGNTIYF. The CDR3 DNA sequence: TGCGCCAGCAGGGCAAGCTCTGGAAACACCATATATTTT.

This chain links TRBV28 with TRBJ1-1; unclear D gene. The CDR3 loop spans 14 amino acids. V shed 4 bases and J shed 1 base, with 10 bases lying between them. CDR1 MDHEN and CDR2 SYDVKM come from the germline V gene. The CDR3 spells CASSSTSWNTEAFF. DNA for the CDR3: TGTGCCAGCAGTTCGACATCTTGGAACACTGAAGCTTTCTTT. Combining the CDR3 with reference TRBV28 and TRBJ1-1 gives the whole variable domain DVKVTQSSRYLVKRTGEKVFLECVQDMDHENMFWYRQDPGLGLRLIYFSYDVKMKEKGDIPEGYSVSREKKERFSLILESASTNQTSMYLCASSSTSWNTEAFFGQGTRLTVV.

The chain employs TRBV6-1 and TRBJ1-5, with 8 bases lining up with TRBD1. J was trimmed by 5 bases and V by 5 bases; bases with no gene match: 5. The CDR3 totals 14 residues. The germline gives CDR1 MNHNS, CDR2 SASEGT. The CDR3 DNA sequence: TGTGCCAGCAGTATTGGACAGGGTGATCAGCCCCAGCATTTT. Translating it yields CASSIGQGDQPQHF.

The chain recombines TRBV15 with TRBJ1-4; 10 nucleotides align to TRBD1. J was trimmed by 5 bases and V by 3 bases; bases with no gene match: 0. Per the germline V gene, CDR1 is LNHNV and CDR2 is YYDKDF (reference sequence). This CDR3 has 14 residues. As DNA, the CDR3 is TGTGCCACCAGCAGGGACAGGGGGAATGAAAAACTGTTTTTT. Its protein is CATSRDRGNEKLFF.

V is TRBV7-3 and J is TRBJ2-1; 8 nucleotides align to TRBD1. The CDR3 consists of 15 residues. V dropped 5 bases and J dropped 2; count of bases not matched to a gene: 5. The V gene's germline CDR1 is SGHTA and CDR2 FQGTGA. In DNA form, the CDR3 reads TGTGCCAGCAGCGCTGACAGGGGTGCCTACAATGAGCAGTTCTTC. This gives the protein CASSADRGAYNEQFF.

In its sample, this clone was seen once. This chain joins TRBV28 and TRBJ2-5; TRBD2 matches 7 bases. The CDR3 consists of 16 residues. Trimming cost V 3 bases and J 1 base; bases outside gene matches: 8. Per germline, CDR1 MDHEN and CDR2 SYDVKM. CDR3 residues: CASSFWSGTVQETQYF. CDR3 bases: TGTGCCAGCAGTTTTTGGAGCGGGACCGTCCAAGAGACCCAGTACTTC.

The chain links TRBV7-8 to TRBJ2-7, with 8 bases fitting TRBD1. Germline-derived CDR1 and CDR2 are SGHVS and FQNEAQ. The CDR3 has 12 residues. Trimming cost V 5 bases and J 9 bases; bases outside gene matches: 6. The CDR3 protein is CASSASGTGQYF. As DNA, the CDR3 is TGTGCCAGCAGCGCGTCCGGGACAGGGCAGTACTTC. The full variable domain, with the rest looked up from reference TRBV7-8 and TRBJ2-7, is GAGVSQSPRYKVAKRGQDVALRCDPISGHVSLFWYQQALGQGPEFLTYFQNEAQLDKSGLPSDRFFAERPEGSVSTLKIQRTQQEDSAVYLCASSASGTGQYFGPGTRLTVT.

The chain recombines TRBV5-1 with TRBJ2-7; tentative D call: TRBD1 (6 bases). Per the germline V gene, CDR1 is SGHRS and CDR2 is YFSETQ. The CDR3 sequence is 12 residues long. Trimming left V 4 bases short and J 5 bases short, with 10 bases between. CDR3 DNA sequence: TGCGCCAGCAGCGTAACAGGGCACGAGCAGTACTTC. Translated: CASSVTGHEQYF. Full variable domain (rest looked up from reference TRBV5-1 and TRBJ2-7): KAGVTQTPRYLIKTRGQQVTLSCSPISGHRSVSWYQQTPGQGLQFLFEYFSETQRNKGNFPGRFSGRQFSNSRSEMNVSTLELGDSALYLCASSVTGHEQYFGPGTRLTVT.

The genes are TRBV25-1 and TRBJ1-2; 8 nucleotides agree with TRBD1. CDR1 is MGHDK, CDR2 SYGVNS, per germline. The V and J ends lost 6 bases and 5 bases, in that order; junction bases with no gene match: 8. This CDR3 has 14 amino acids. CDR3 amino acids: CASSPGQGLYGYTF. For the CDR3, the DNA is TGTGCCAGCAGCCCCGGACAGGGTCTATATGGCTACACCTTC.

This rearrangement joins TRBV29-1 to TRBJ2-7, with 8 bases fitting TRBD2. There are 12 residues in the CDR3. V dropped 4 bases and J dropped 3; count of bases not matched to a gene: 2. Germline CDR1 is SQVTM and CDR2 is ANQGSEA. CDR3 region: CSVGLAGYEQYF. DNA of the CDR3: TGCAGCGTTGGGCTAGCGGGCTACGAGCAGTACTTC.

The rearrangement uses TRBV29-1 and TRBJ2-7, with 10 bases aligning to TRBD2. J was trimmed by 2 bases and V by 4 bases; bases with no gene match: 14. Germline values: CDR1 SQVTM, CDR2 ANQGSEA. The length of the CDR3 is 17 residues. Written as DNA, the CDR3 is TGCAGCGTTGTCGGGGACCGGACTAGCGGCAAAACCTACGAGCAGTACTTC. It codes for CSVVGDRTSGKTYEQYF.

This chain uses TRBV6-5 with TRBJ1-5; D is unclear. CDR3 length: 15 amino acids. The germline V and J ends were trimmed by 6 bases and 0 bases, with 12 bases remaining between them. Per the germline V gene, CDR1 is MNHEY and CDR2 is SVGAGI. The CDR3 is CASRPGAASNQPQHF. CDR3 bases: TGTGCCAGCAGACCCGGAGCAGCTAGCAATCAGCCCCAGCATTTT.